The subject of this entry is one T cell receptor beta chain. Its antigen is currently unknown. The data stem from a study of T cell responses to AZD1222 COVID-19 vaccine. Study-level points and caveats: Regions 160-218 and 743-854 held dominance among vaccine-associated CD4 TCRs, which spanned spike.

The method was immunoSEQ multiplex PCR; TCRdb's version includes in-frame clones alone and lacks a portion of them. The data show about 100,000 clones, 80% to 90% seen once. CDR3 length: 16 amino acids. V lost 4 bases and J lost 5; bases outside the gene matches: 5. The V gene's germline CDR1 is LGHDT and CDR2 YNNKEL (reference sequence). This receptor was taken from an adult in good health. Sequencing used peripheral blood, obtained on day 0 of MenACWY control vaccination. V usage is TRBV3-1 (or the pseudogene TRBV3-2) and J usage is TRBJ2-1; TRBD2 agrees at 13 bases. CDR3 sequence reads: CASSPTTSGGDNEQFF. The CDR3 nucleotides are TGTGCCAGCAGCCCTACAACTAGCGGGGGGGACAATGAGCAGTTCTTC.